This TCR beta chain was profiled in a study of shared clonotypes between healthy human individuals. Trimming took 4 bases from V and 8 from J, leaving 11 bases between them. The CDR3 totals 12 residues. Germline V gene sequence: CDR1 SNHLY, CDR2 FYNNEI. Concerning this clone itself: Its antigen is as yet unknown.

Study-wide findings and caveats: There were few donors, and this limited the genetic and exposure-history diversity represented. Clonotypes shared by all four donors outscored non-shared clonotypes in generation probability.

At deep level, the assay was performed. Per the original methods: Filtering differed for immunoSEQ, which gave only junction sequences without quality scores. Repertoires were generated with immunoSEQ multiplex PCR, while TCRdb's copy carries only in-frame clones and drops some. Clone size and V and J calls were adopted from that table, with D and trimming inferred from the DNA. The sample has roughly 2.5 million clones, just over 90% seen once. V gene TRBV2 combines with J gene TRBJ1-2, with D uncertain. The sample taken for sequencing was naive CD4+ T cells sorted from blood. As to subset: CD45RA+ positively selected. The clonotype comes from a young man in good health. The chain's CDR3 is CASSGGLKGYTF. DNA of the CDR3: TGTGCCAGCAGTGGAGGGCTTAAAGGCTACACCTTC.